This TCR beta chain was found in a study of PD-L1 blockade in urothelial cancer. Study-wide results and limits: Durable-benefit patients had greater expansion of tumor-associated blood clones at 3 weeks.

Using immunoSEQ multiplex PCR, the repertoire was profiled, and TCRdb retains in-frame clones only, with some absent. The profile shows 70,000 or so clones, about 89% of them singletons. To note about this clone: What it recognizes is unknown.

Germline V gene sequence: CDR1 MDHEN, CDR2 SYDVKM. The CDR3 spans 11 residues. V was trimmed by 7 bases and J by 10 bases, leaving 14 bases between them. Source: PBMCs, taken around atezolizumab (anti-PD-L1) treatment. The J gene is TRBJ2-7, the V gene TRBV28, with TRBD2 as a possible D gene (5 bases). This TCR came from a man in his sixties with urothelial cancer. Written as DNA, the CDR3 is TGTGCCAGCACCCAGAGGGAATCTCAGTACTTC. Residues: CASTQRESQYF.